This passage covers 8 T cell receptor beta chains from one sample sequenced in a study of T cell responses to AZD1222 COVID-19 vaccine. TCRdb keeps only in-frame clones here, not all; method: immunoSEQ multiplex PCR. The sample contains some 100,000 clones, about 86% of which appear only once. Here the sequenced sample was peripheral blood, taken on day 0 of AZD1222 vaccination. The receptors derive from an adult in good health.

The gene calls are TRBV12-3 or TRBV12-4 and TRBJ2-1; 11 bases are a match to TRBD1. After removal of 6 bases from V and 10 bases from J, the junction contained 5 bases not matched to a gene. This CDR3 is 13 amino acids long. In DNA, the CDR3 is TGTGCCAGCAGGCGGACAGGGGGCGTCGAGCAGTTCTTC. The encoded protein is CASRRTGGVEQFF.

The rearrangement uses TRBV3-1 (or the pseudogene TRBV3-2) and TRBJ1-1; the D gene is possibly TRBD1 (5 bases). CDR3 size: 17 residues. Germline V lookup: CDR1 LGHDT, CDR2 YNNKEL (reference sequence). V lost 4 bases and J 0 bases, leaving 18 bases between the germline ends. CDR3 protein: CASSPQGLPSMNTEAFF. In nucleotides, the CDR3 is TGTGCCAGCAGCCCCCAGGGCCTTCCCTCTATGAACACTGAAGCTTTCTTT.

The CDR3 bases are TGTGCCAGCAACCTCCGGGACAGGGTAAACACCATATATTTT. Protein product: CASNLRDRVNTIYF. This sequence joins TRBV5-6 and TRBJ1-3; TRBD1 matches at 9 bases. Unmatched junction bases numbered 7, after V lost 6 bases and J lost 6 bases. This CDR3 region has 14 residues. CDR1 is SGHDT, CDR2 YYEEEE, per germline.

This chain connects TRBV10-1 to TRBJ2-7; maybe TRBD2 (6 bases). V was clipped by 0 bases and J by 2 bases, with 11 bases between them. The CDR3 covers 15 residues. CDR1 and CDR2 (germline): WNHNN, SYGVQD (reference sequence). CDR3: CASSESTSRPYEQYF. In nucleotides, the CDR3 is TGCGCCAGCAGTGAGTCCACTAGCAGACCCTACGAGCAGTACTTC.

This rearrangement joins TRBV11-2 to TRBJ2-1; TRBD1 is a possible D gene (5 bases). Between the trimmed V and J ends, which lost 5 bases and 8 bases, there was a span of 19 bases. Per the germline V gene, CDR1 is SGHAT and CDR2 is FQNNGV. The CDR3 length is 15 residues. The CDR3 loop reads CASSKEGVPEDEQFF. CDR3 sequence (DNA): TGTGCCAGCAGCAAAGAAGGGGTTCCGGAAGATGAGCAGTTCTTC.

The rearrangement links TRBV9 to TRBJ2-7; TRBD1 matches 10 bases. Looked up from germline, CDR1 is SGDLS and CDR2 is YYNGEE. Germline trimming cut 3 bases from V and 0 bases from J; bases unmatched to any gene: 15. The CDR3 has 19 residues. CDR3 loop: CASSDNPGQGTSSSYEQYF. CDR3 nucleotide sequence: TGTGCCAGCAGCGACAACCCGGGACAGGGGACGTCGAGCTCCTACGAGCAGTACTTC.

The chain is built from TRBV7-2 and TRBJ1-2; the D is unclear. Per the germline V gene, CDR1 is SGHTA and CDR2 is FQGNSA. The CDR3 is 15 amino acids. Trimming took off 1 base at V and 1 base at J, with 10 bases between the two ends. CDR3: CASSLEAGRNYGYTF. The CDR3 nucleotides are TGTGCCAGCAGCTTAGAGGCCGGGCGTAACTATGGCTACACCTTC.

The chain joins TRBV11-2 to TRBJ2-2; 7 nucleotides line up with TRBD1. In germline, CDR1 is SGHAT, CDR2 FQNNGV. CDR3 size: 16 residues. V lost 3 bases to trimming and J lost 3 bases; unmatched junction nucleotides: 7. This CDR3 is CASSFRGGLDTGELFF. The CDR3 bases are TGTGCCAGCAGCTTTAGAGGGGGCCTGGACACCGGGGAGCTGTTTTTT. The complete variable domain, with remaining parts taken from reference TRBV11-2 and TRBJ2-2, reads EAGVAQSPRYKIIEKRQSVAFWCNPISGHATLYWYQQILGQGPKLLIQFQNNGVVDDSQLPKDRFSAERLKGVDSTLKIQPAKLEDSAVYLCASSFRGGLDTGELFFGEGSRLTVL.